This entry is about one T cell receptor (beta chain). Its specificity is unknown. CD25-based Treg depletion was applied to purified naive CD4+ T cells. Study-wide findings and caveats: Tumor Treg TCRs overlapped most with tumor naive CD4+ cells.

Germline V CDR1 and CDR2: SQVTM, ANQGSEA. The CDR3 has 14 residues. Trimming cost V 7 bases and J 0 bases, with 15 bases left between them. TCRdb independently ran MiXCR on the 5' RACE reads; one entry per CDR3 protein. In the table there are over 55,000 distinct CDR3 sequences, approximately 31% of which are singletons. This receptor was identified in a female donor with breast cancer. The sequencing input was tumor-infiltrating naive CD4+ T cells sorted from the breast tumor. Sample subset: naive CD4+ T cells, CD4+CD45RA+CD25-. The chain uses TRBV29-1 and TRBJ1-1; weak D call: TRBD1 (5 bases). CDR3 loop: CSAKSGTVNTEAFF. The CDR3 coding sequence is TGCAGCGCCAAATCCGGGACGGTGAACACTGAAGCTTTCTTT.